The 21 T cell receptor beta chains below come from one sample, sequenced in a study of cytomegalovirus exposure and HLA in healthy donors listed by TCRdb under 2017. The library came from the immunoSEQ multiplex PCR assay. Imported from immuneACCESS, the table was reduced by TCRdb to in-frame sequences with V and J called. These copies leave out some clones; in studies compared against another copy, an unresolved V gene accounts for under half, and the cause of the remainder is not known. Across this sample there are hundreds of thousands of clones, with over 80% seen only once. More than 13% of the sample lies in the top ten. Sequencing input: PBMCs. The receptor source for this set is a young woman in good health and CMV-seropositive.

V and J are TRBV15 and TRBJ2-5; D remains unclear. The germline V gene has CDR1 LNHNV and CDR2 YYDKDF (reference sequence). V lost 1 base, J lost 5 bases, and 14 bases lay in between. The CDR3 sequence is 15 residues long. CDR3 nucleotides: TGTGCCACCAGCAGAGGTACAGCCTCCCGGGAGACCCAGTACTTC. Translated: CATSRGTASRETQYF.

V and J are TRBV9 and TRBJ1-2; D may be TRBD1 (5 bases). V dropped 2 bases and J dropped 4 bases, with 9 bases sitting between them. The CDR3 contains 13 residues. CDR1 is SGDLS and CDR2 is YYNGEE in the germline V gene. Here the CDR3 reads CASSVGVSYGYTF. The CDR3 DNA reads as TGTGCCAGCAGCGTGGGGGTTTCCTATGGCTACACCTTC.

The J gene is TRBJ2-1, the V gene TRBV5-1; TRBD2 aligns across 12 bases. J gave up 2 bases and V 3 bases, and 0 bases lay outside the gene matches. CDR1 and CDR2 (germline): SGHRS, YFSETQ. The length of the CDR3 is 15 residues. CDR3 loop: CASSSSGGAYNEQFF. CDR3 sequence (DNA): TGCGCCAGCAGCTCTAGCGGGGGGGCCTACAATGAGCAGTTCTTC. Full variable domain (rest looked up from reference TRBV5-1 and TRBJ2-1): KAGVTQTPRYLIKTRGQQVTLSCSPISGHRSVSWYQQTPGQGLQFLFEYFSETQRNKGNFPGRFSGRQFSNSRSEMNVSTLELGDSALYLCASSSSGGAYNEQFFGPGTRLTVL.

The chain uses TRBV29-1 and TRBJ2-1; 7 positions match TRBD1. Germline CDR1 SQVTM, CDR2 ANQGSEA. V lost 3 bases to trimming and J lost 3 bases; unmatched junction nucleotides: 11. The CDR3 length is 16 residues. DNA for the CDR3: TGCAGCGTTGAGCCCGGACAGGCCGCAAACTACAATGAGCAGTTCTTC. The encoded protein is CSVEPGQAANYNEQFF.

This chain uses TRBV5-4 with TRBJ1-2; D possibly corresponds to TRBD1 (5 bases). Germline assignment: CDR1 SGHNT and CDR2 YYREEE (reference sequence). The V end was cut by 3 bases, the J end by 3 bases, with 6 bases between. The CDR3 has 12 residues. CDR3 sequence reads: CASSSGYYGYTF. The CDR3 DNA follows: TGTGCCAGCAGCTCAGGGTACTATGGCTACACCTTC.

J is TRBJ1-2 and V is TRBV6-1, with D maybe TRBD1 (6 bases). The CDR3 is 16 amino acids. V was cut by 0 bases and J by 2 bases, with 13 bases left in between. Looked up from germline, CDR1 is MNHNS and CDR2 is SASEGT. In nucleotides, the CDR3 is TGTGCCAGCAGTGAAGCCCTGGGGGCGCGAAACTATGGCTACACCTTC. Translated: CASSEALGARNYGYTF.

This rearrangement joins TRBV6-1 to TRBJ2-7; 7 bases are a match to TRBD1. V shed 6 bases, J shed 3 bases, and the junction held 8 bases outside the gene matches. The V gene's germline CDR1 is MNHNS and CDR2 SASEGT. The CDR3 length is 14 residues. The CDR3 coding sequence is TGTGCCAGCAGGGGAAGGACAGGAGGCTACGAGCAGTACTTC. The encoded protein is CASRGRTGGYEQYF.

The CDR3 nucleotides are TGTGCCAGCAGTCTGGGACAGCCCTCCTACGAGCAGTACTTC. It codes for CASSLGQPSYEQYF. The chain uses TRBV27 and TRBJ2-7, with 7 bases lining up with TRBD1. The CDR3 covers 14 residues. The germline V gene encodes CDR1 MNHEY and CDR2 SMNVEV (reference sequence). After removal of 5 bases from V and 0 bases from J, the junction contained 4 bases not matched to a gene.

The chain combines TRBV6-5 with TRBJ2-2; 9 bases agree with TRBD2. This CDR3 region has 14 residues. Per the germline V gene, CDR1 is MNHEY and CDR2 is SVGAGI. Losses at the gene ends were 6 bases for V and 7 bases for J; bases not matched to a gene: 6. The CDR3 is CASRSGTSYGELFF. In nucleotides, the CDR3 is TGTGCCAGCAGGTCCGGGACTAGCTACGGGGAGCTGTTTTTT.

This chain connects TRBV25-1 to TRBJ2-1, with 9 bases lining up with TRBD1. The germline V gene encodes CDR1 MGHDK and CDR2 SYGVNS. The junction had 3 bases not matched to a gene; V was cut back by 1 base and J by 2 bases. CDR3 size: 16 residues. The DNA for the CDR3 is TGTGCCAGCAGTGAATCAACAGGGGGCCCCTACAATGAGCAGTTCTTC. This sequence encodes CASSESTGGPYNEQFF.

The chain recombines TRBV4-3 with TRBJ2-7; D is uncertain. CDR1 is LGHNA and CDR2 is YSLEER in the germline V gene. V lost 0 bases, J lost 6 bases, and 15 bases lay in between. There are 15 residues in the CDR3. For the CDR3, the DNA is TGCGCCAGCAGCCAAGATGGGTCCCCTTGGGGCGAGCAGTACTTC. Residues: CASSQDGSPWGEQYF.

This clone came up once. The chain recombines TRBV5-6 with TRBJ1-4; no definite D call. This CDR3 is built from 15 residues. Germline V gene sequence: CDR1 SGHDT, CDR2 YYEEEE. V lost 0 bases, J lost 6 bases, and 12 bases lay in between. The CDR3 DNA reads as TGTGCCAGCAGCTTGGCCTTCCCAGGCTATGAAAAACTGTTTTTT. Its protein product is CASSLAFPGYEKLFF.

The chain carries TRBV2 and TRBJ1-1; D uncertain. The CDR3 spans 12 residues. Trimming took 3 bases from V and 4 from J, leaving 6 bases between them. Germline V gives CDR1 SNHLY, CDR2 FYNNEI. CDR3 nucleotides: TGTGCCAGCAGTGACCCCTCCACTGAAGCTTTCTTT. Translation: CASSDPSTEAFF.

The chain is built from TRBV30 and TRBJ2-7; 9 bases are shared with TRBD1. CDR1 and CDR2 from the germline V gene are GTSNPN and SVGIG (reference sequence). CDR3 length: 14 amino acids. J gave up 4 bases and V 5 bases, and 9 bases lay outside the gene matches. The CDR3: CAWSTGTGSYEQYF. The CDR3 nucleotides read TGTGCCTGGTCAACCGGGACAGGGAGTTACGAGCAGTACTTC.

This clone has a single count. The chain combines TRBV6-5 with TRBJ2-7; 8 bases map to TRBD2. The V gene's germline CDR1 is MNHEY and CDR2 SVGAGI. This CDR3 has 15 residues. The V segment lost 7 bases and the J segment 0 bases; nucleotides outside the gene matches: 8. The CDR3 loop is CASTVTGTSSYEQYF. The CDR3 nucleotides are TGTGCCAGCACCGTAACCGGGACTAGCTCCTACGAGCAGTACTTC.

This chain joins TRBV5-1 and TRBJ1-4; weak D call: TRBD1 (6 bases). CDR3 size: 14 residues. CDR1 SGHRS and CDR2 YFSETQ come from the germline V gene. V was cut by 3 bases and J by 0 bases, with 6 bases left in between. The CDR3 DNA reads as TGCGCCAGCAGCTGGACAGCAACTAATGAAAAACTGTTTTTT. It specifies CASSWTATNEKLFF. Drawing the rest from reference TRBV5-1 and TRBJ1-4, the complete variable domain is KAGVTQTPRYLIKTRGQQVTLSCSPISGHRSVSWYQQTPGQGLQFLFEYFSETQRNKGNFPGRFSGRQFSNSRSEMNVSTLELGDSALYLCASSWTATNEKLFFGSGTQLSVL.

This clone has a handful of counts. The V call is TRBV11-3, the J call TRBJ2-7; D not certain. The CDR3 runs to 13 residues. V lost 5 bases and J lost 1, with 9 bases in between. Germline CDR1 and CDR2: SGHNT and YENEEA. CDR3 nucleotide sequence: TGTGCCAGCAGCCCGTTAGAATCCTACGAGCAGTACTTC. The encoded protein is CASSPLESYEQYF.

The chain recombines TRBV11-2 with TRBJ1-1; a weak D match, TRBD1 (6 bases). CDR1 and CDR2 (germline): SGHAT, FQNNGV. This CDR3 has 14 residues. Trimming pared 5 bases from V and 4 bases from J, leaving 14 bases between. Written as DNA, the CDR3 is TGTGCCAGCAGCCCAGGGGTTTTTAGCACTGAAGCTTTCTTT. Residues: CASSPGVFSTEAFF.

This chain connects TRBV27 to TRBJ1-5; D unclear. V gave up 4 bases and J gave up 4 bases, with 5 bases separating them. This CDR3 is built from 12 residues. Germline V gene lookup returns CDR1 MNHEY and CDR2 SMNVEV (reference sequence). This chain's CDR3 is CASSSLNQPQHF. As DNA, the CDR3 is TGTGCCAGCAGTTCCCTAAATCAGCCCCAGCATTTT.

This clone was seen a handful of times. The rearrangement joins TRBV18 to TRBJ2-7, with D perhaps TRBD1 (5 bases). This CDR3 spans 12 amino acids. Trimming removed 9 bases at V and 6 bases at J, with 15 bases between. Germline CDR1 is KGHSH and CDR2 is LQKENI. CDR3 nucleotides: TGTGCCAGTGGAAGGGGTGGTCGCGAGCAGTACTTC. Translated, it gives CASGRGGREQYF.

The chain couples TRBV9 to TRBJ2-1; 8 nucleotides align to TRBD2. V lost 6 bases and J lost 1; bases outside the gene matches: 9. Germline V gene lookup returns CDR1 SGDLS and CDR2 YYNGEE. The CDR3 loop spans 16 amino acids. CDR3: CASTGGASQSYNEQFF. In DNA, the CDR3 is TGTGCCAGCACGGGAGGGGCGTCCCAATCCTACAATGAGCAGTTCTTC.